The present entry profiles one T cell receptor (beta chain) with its context. Its antigen target is currently unknown. No base-level quality is on record; no much larger clone is a single base apart. This sample was included in a study of T cell responses to AZD1222 COVID-19 vaccine (TCRdb year 2021). Regarding the research as a whole: AZD1222 recipients given second doses at about 4 weeks or at about 12 weeks were pooled, since spike-specific TCR depth and breadth were not found to differ between the two schedules. Trial participants were enrolled by age into subgroups of 18-55, 56-69 and 70-plus years, and about 150, 27 and 61 TCR-sequenced participants, respectively, were included in these subgroups. TCR sequencing was performed for 233 trial participants, of whom around 200 were given two doses of AZD1222 and some 26 were given two doses of MenACWY control vaccine.

From V the trimming removes 4 bases and from J it removes 4 bases, while the gene matches leave 16 bases of the junction unaccounted for. CDR1 and CDR2, looked up from the germline V gene (reference sequence), are GTSNPN and SVGIG. The CDR3 has 16 amino acids, counting the end cysteine and phenylalanine. Only CDR3 DNA remains: 48 bases, in frame from the first base. The paper as a whole reports these results and caveats: Conclusions about previously exposed vaccinees are limited because only six or seven AZD1222 recipients were SARS-CoV-2 seropositive at baseline. Because no day 14 peak-response samples were available, the repertoires could be characterized only after the peak T cell response. Most participants were white British and females outnumbered males, and the authors suggested that clonal diversity may have been underestimated. Epitopes outside the regions mutated in the B.1.351 and B.1.1.7 variants were reportedly recognized by nearly half of the unique spike-specific TCRs. CD4 TCRs associated with the vaccine covered the entire spike protein, and the dominant responses were in regions 160-218 and 743-854. The 56-69-year group was small, and its depth increase did not reach significance, likely because of low power. After two AZD1222 doses, both the breadth and the depth of spike-specific TCRs were significantly higher than at day 0 and than in MenACWY recipients.

The time point label, read with the paper, signifies: baseline before first vaccination. Samples from vaccinated people were obtained from the UK trials COV001 and COV002, which included a single-blind randomized controlled phase 2/3 trial of AZD1222 (ChAdOx1 nCoV-19) in healthy adults. For TCRbeta chain sequencing, PBMC samples from trial participants were taken at day 0 and at day 28 after the second dose. The CDR3 regions of human TCRbeta chains were subjected to immunosequencing. The authors processed their data as follows. TCRs in the repertoires were matched against a reference library of SARS-CoV-2-specific TCRs that had been generated with the MIRA antigen-specificity platform. Breadth meant the fraction of unique TCRs that were SARS-CoV-2-associated, whereas depth meant the fraction of total T cells that were SARS-CoV-2-associated. Using the MIRA data, every spike-specific TCR was mapped to the spike region that the TCR reacted to and assigned to either a CD4 or a CD8 class. Log10-transformed breadth and depth values were compared by one-way ANOVA with Sidak's multiple comparisons tests. TCRdb stores this immuneACCESS table with in-frame sequences only. Part of the clones is absent; in the studies checked, under half of the shortfall reflects unresolved V genes, and no reason is known for the rest. V and J calls and clone size are those listed in that table; D and trimming were worked out from the DNA. The sample contains about 110,000 clones, around 90% of them found a single time. Together, the top ten hold about 4.5% of the sample.

The clonotype was recovered from an adult in good health. This specimen was peripheral blood, taken on day 0 of AZD1222 vaccination. The rearranged segments are TRBV30 and TRBJ2-7; TRBD1 fits 7 bases in the junction. The CDR3 loop reads CAWTRIQGNAGYEQYF. In nucleotides, the sequence is TGTGCCTGGACTCGAATACAGGGGAACGCGGGTTACGAGCAGTACTTC.